This T cell receptor (beta chain) originates from a study of blood T cell repertoires in COVID-19. The overall study: Researchers got acute and convalescent COVID-19 samples from the United States, Italy and Spain.

The CDR3 is 14 residues long. Germline V gene sequence: CDR1 SGHRS, CDR2 YFSETQ. The V end lost 4 bases, the J end lost 7 bases, and 14 bases lay between the germline ends. In the study's own analysis: Estimated nucleated cell counts came from reference gene primer amplification. TCRdb's copy holds only in-frame clones and misses some; the assay was immunoSEQ multiplex PCR. The V and J calls and clone size come from that table; D and trimming were worked out from the DNA. The data contain about 42,000 clones, more than 90% of them seen just once; the ten biggest clones take up 19%. The rearrangement links TRBV5-1 to TRBJ2-2, with D possibly being TRBD1 (6 bases). The sequenced material came from peripheral blood. The sequence was obtained from a man between 65 and 85 years old with active COVID-19. CDR3 loop: CASSTQTGVGELFF. The CDR3 DNA reads TGCGCCAGCAGCACCCAGACAGGCGTCGGGGAGCTGTTTTTT.